These T cell receptor beta chains were read from a single sample in a study of control samples from healthy donors and cancer patients. Some clones are missing from TCRdb's copy, which holds only in-frame ones; the method was immunoSEQ multiplex PCR. The table lists about 160,000 clones, 93% of them singletons, with 5.8% in the top ten. The specimen was blood. The receptor set was obtained from a man younger than 30 in good health. CDR3s include the opening cysteine and the closing phenylalanine or tryptophan. A D gene is named only where the DNA matches it firmly. The listing skips clone size in some rows; elsewhere it reads once, few, many or a size class.

clone size: NA
D gene: NA
J gene: TRBJ1-1
V gene: TRBV12-3/TRBV12-4
CDR3 DNA: TGTGCCAGCAGATCGACCGAGCTCGCTGAAGCTTTCTTT
CDR3 protein: CASRSTELAEAFF

clone size: NA
D gene: TRBD1
J gene: TRBJ2-1
V gene: TRBV5-1
CDR3 DNA: TGCGCCAGCAGCCCCCGGGACAGGGGGCTTATTATTAACAATGAGCAGTTCTTC
CDR3 protein: CASSPRDRGLIINNEQFF

clone size: once
D gene: NA
J gene: TRBJ2-7
V gene: TRBV7-2
CDR3 DNA: TGTGCCAGCAGCTTGCGTCCCTGGGGGTCCTACGAGCAGTACTTC
CDR3 protein: CASSLRPWGSYEQYF

clone size: NA
D gene: NA
J gene: TRBJ2-3
V gene: TRBV7-2
CDR3 DNA: TGTGCCAGCAGCTTAGTTGGTGGGAGCGCCTATGATACGCAGTATTTT
CDR3 protein: CASSLVGGSAYDTQYF

clone size: once
D gene: TRBD1
J gene: TRBJ2-7
V gene: TRBV7-2
CDR3 DNA: TGTGCCAGCAGCTTATCGTCGGGACAGGGGCTCGAGCAGTACTTC
CDR3 protein: CASSLSSGQGLEQYF

clone size: NA
D gene: NA
J gene: TRBJ1-2
V gene: TRBV6-5
CDR3 DNA: TGTGCCAGCAGATCGTCAGGGAGCTATGGCTACACCTTC
CDR3 protein: CASRSSGSYGYTF

clone size: NA
D gene: NA
J gene: TRBJ2-1
V gene: TRBV14
CDR3 DNA: TGTGCCAGCAGCCAAGACACTGGACGACGCGGGCCCAACAATGAGCAGTTCTTC
CDR3 protein: CASSQDTGRRGPNNEQFF

clone size: NA
D gene: NA
J gene: TRBJ1-1
V gene: TRBV9
CDR3 DNA: TGTGCCAGCAGCGTAGCCTCTACCCGGGACGAAGCTTTCTTT
CDR3 protein: CASSVASTRDEAFF

clone size: NA
D gene: NA
J gene: TRBJ1-6
V gene: TRBV5-4
CDR3 DNA: TGTGCCAGTCAGCAGGGCGGTGGCGGGGTATATTCACCCCTCCACTTT
CDR3 protein: CASQQGGGGVYSPLHF

clone size: NA
D gene: NA
J gene: TRBJ1-5
V gene: TRBV28
CDR3 DNA: TGTGCCAGCAGTTACTGGGAGGATTCCCAGCCCCAGCATTTT
CDR3 protein: CASSYWEDSQPQHF

clone size: NA
D gene: NA
J gene: TRBJ2-3
V gene: TRBV2
CDR3 DNA: TGTGCCAGCAGTGAACGTCAGCCCGGGAGAGATACGCAGTATTTT
CDR3 protein: CASSERQPGRDTQYF

clone size: NA
D gene: NA
J gene: TRBJ1-2
V gene: TRBV27
CDR3 DNA: TGTGCCAGCAGTAGAACAGGGTTCGATGGCTACACCTTC
CDR3 protein: CASSRTGFDGYTF

clone size: NA
D gene: NA
J gene: TRBJ1-2
V gene: TRBV18
CDR3 DNA: TGTGCCAGCTCACTCCGGGAGACAGATTACTACACCTTC
CDR3 protein: CASSLRETDYYTF

clone size: once
D gene: NA
J gene: TRBJ2-7
V gene: TRBV9
CDR3 DNA: TGTGCCAGCAGCGTAGTGAGCGGGTACGAGCAGTACTTC
CDR3 protein: CASSVVSGYEQYF

clone size: NA
D gene: NA
J gene: TRBJ1-1
V gene: TRBV6-6
CDR3 DNA: TGTGCCAGCAGCCACAGTCTTGGGGCTGAAGCTTTCTTT
CDR3 protein: CASSHSLGAEAFF

clone size: NA
D gene: TRBD2
J gene: TRBJ2-3
V gene: TRBV28
CDR3 DNA: TGTGCCAGCAGTCGGTGGGAGGGCCGTAGATGGACAGATACGCAGTATTTT
CDR3 protein: CASSRWEGRRWTDTQYF

clone size: NA
D gene: NA
J gene: TRBJ1-1
V gene: TRBV19
CDR3 DNA: TGTGCCAGTTCGGGGACTAACACTGAAGCTTTCTTT
CDR3 protein: CASSGTNTEAFF

clone size: NA
D gene: NA
J gene: TRBJ2-5
V gene: TRBV7-2
CDR3 DNA: TGTGCCAGCAGCTTAGAGAGGACCCAGTACTTC
CDR3 protein: CASSLERTQYF

clone size: NA
D gene: NA
J gene: TRBJ1-1
V gene: TRBV7-8
CDR3 DNA: TGTGCCAGCAGCTTTACAAGTATGAACACTGAAGCTTTCTTT
CDR3 protein: CASSFTSMNTEAFF

clone size: NA
D gene: NA
J gene: TRBJ2-1
V gene: TRBV27
CDR3 DNA: TGTGCCAGCAGTTTTCGGGACTCCTACAATGAGCAGTTCTTC
CDR3 protein: CASSFRDSYNEQFF

clone size: once
D gene: NA
J gene: TRBJ2-5
V gene: TRBV7-2
CDR3 DNA: TGTGCCAGCAGCTTAACGTCCCGGACTACGTCGCAGTACTTC
CDR3 protein: CASSLTSRTTSQYF

clone size: NA
D gene: NA
J gene: TRBJ1-1
V gene: TRBV27
CDR3 DNA: TGTGCCAGCAGTTTATCCCCGACGGCTGAAGCTTTCTTT
CDR3 protein: CASSLSPTAEAFF

clone size: NA
D gene: NA
J gene: TRBJ1-2
V gene: TRBV5-1
CDR3 DNA: TGCGCCAGCAGCATAGCCCCTTCAACCGGGACCGAAAGATCTGGCTACACCTTC
CDR3 protein: CASSIAPSTGTERSGYTF

clone size: NA
D gene: NA
J gene: TRBJ1-5
V gene: TRBV7-9
CDR3 DNA: TGTGCCAGCAGCTTCCTCGATCAGCCCCAGCATTTT
CDR3 protein: CASSFLDQPQHF

clone size: NA
D gene: NA
J gene: TRBJ1-4
V gene: TRBV7-9
CDR3 DNA: TGTGCCAGCAGCCCACCCCTCCTTGAACAGGGAGATGAAAAACTGTTTTTT
CDR3 protein: CASSPPLLEQGDEKLFF

clone size: NA
D gene: NA
J gene: TRBJ2-1
V gene: TRBV7-9
CDR3 DNA: TGTGCCAGCATCCCGACAGGTCGGGCCTCAAATGAGCAGTTCTTC
CDR3 protein: CASIPTGRASNEQFF

clone size: NA
D gene: NA
J gene: TRBJ1-5
V gene: TRBV27
CDR3 DNA: TGTGCCAGCAGTTTATACGGGCAGCCCCAGCATTTT
CDR3 protein: CASSLYGQPQHF

clone size: NA
D gene: NA
J gene: TRBJ2-2
V gene: TRBV6-5
CDR3 DNA: TGTGCCAGCGGGGGGAGTTACACCGGGGAGCTGTTTTTT
CDR3 protein: CASGGSYTGELFF

clone size: few
D gene: NA
J gene: TRBJ1-1
V gene: TRBV5-5
CDR3 DNA: TGTGCCAGCAGCTTGGTCTGGAGAGCTTTCTTT
CDR3 protein: CASSLVWRAFF

clone size: once
D gene: TRBD2
J gene: TRBJ2-2
V gene: TRBV9
CDR3 DNA: TGTGCCAGTCAAGGCGGGGGACCCACCGGGGAGCTGTTTTTT
CDR3 protein: CASQGGGPTGELFF

clone size: NA
D gene: NA
J gene: TRBJ2-1
V gene: TRBV27
CDR3 DNA: TGTGCCAGCAATAGTGGGCGTGAGCAGTTCTTC
CDR3 protein: CASNSGREQFF

clone size: NA
D gene: NA
J gene: TRBJ1-4
V gene: TRBV30
CDR3 DNA: TGTGCCTGGAGTGTCCGGGGCTTGGTTTATGAAAAACTGTTTTTT
CDR3 protein: CAWSVRGLVYEKLFF

clone size: NA
D gene: NA
J gene: TRBJ1-6
V gene: TRBV11-1
CDR3 DNA: TGTGCCAGCAGCTTGTCCGGAGGCTATAATTCACCCCTCCACTTT
CDR3 protein: CASSLSGGYNSPLHF

clone size: NA
D gene: NA
J gene: TRBJ2-5
V gene: TRBV12-5
CDR3 DNA: TGTGCTAGTGGCGCGATCCTGGGGGCCCGCCTAGAGACCCAGTACTTC
CDR3 protein: CASGAILGARLETQYF

clone size: NA
D gene: NA
J gene: TRBJ2-1
V gene: TRBV7-8
CDR3 DNA: TGTGCCAGCAGCTTAGGCTGGGTCCGCAATGAGCAGTTCTTC
CDR3 protein: CASSLGWVRNEQFF

clone size: NA
D gene: NA
J gene: TRBJ1-1
V gene: TRBV29-1
CDR3 DNA: TGCAGCGTTGTTAAGATTCTGAACACTGAAGCTTTCTTT
CDR3 protein: CSVVKILNTEAFF

clone size: NA
D gene: NA
J gene: TRBJ1-1
V gene: TRBV6-2/TRBV6-3
CDR3 DNA: TGTGCCAGCAGTTACTCAGGGCGAAACACTGAAGCTTTCTTT
CDR3 protein: CASSYSGRNTEAFF